The 5 T cell receptor beta chains listed next were all sequenced from one sample in a study of regulatory T cells in long-lasting Graves disease. Sample time point: newly diagnosed GD, antithyroid drugs for less than 3 months. TCR sequences were obtained from RNA taken from PBMCs. CDR3-region Arm-PCR and iRepertoire HTBI primers produced the TCR beta libraries. One entry per CDR3 protein, called by TCRdb with MiXCR from the multiplex PCR reads. This table holds hundreds of thousands of distinct CDR3 sequences, 16% found once. These data also featured in a second study, about T cells in Graves' hyperthyroidism and ophthalmopathy.

Sequenced material: peripheral blood mononuclear cells (PBMCs), taken at new diagnosis, from a patient treated with antithyroid drugs. Source of these receptors: a man aged 35 to 55 with Graves disease.

This clonotype was recorded many times. V usage is TRBV20-1 and J usage is TRBJ2-5, with 8 bases matching TRBD2. Trimming at V came to 5 bases and at J to 0 bases, leaving 8 bases not matched to a gene. There are 15 residues in the CDR3. Germline V lookup: CDR1 DFQATT, CDR2 SNEGSKA (reference sequence). The CDR3 sequence is CSAVRGAGDQETQYF. The DNA of the CDR3 is TGCAGTGCTGTCCGGGGAGCGGGGGACCAAGAGACCCAGTACTTC.

There are many counts of this clonotype. This sequence joins TRBV20-1 and TRBJ2-7; 7 bases are shared with TRBD1. This CDR3 contains 14 residues. Germline V gene sequence: CDR1 DFQATT, CDR2 SNEGSKA (reference sequence). The J segment lost 1 base and the V segment lost 6 bases, leaving 9 bases of the junction unmatched. The CDR3 region is CSALRQGRSYEQYF. Written as DNA, the CDR3 is TGCAGTGCCCTGCGACAGGGCCGGTCCTACGAGCAGTACTTC.

This clonotype was picked up a small number of times. This chain joins TRBV6-2 or TRBV6-3 and TRBJ2-7; 11 positions match TRBD2. CDR3 length equals 15 residues. The V gene's germline CDR1 is MNHEY and CDR2 SVGEGT. The ends lost 5 bases at V and 4 bases at J; junction bases unmatched: 7. The CDR3, as DNA: TGTGCCAGCAGTCGTCCGGGACTAGCGGCGTACGAGCAGTACTTC. Its translation is CASSRPGLAAYEQYF.

This clonotype occurred a few times. This chain links TRBV4-1 with TRBJ1-4, with D maybe TRBD1 (5 bases). CDR1 and CDR2 from the germline V gene are MGHRA and YSYEKL. The V and J ends lost 4 bases and 5 bases respectively, with 14 bases between them. There are 15 residues in the CDR3. This chain's CDR3 is CASSPPRDENEKLFF. The CDR3 DNA reads TGCGCCAGCAGCCCCCCTAGGGACGAAAATGAAAAACTGTTTTTT.

This clonotype was seen at least ten times. J is TRBJ2-4 and V is TRBV3-1; 10 bases agree with TRBD1. The CDR3 covers 17 residues. V lost 6 bases and J lost 2; bases outside the gene matches: 10. CDR1 is LGHDT and CDR2 is YNNKEL in the germline V gene (reference sequence). CDR3 sequence reads: CASSTYGQGVTKNIQYF. DNA for the CDR3: TGTGCCAGCAGTACCTATGGACAGGGGGTAACCAAAAACATTCAGTACTTC.